Each of the 23 T cell receptor beta chains below was sequenced from the same sample in a study of human T cells and chemical hapten exposure. Specified time point: patch test 2, 6 weeks after DPC sensitization. Regarding treatment: therapeutic diphenylcyclopropenone sensitization with weekly scalp DPC. MiXCR, run by TCRdb on the RACE reads, gives a single entry per CDR3 protein. The table has about 400,000 distinct CDR3 sequences, around 6% seen once. The material was whole blood, obtained in connection with sensitization to the hapten diphenylcyclopropenone (DPC). The receptors were gathered from a woman in her late teens or twenties with alopecia areata. Some clones in this sample may be carry-over from other donors' samples.

This clonotype was observed a handful of times. The chain links TRBV27 to TRBJ2-1, with 9 nucleotides matching TRBD1. The V and J ends lost 5 bases and 5 bases, in that order; junction bases with no gene match: 4. This CDR3 has 14 amino acids. Germline CDR1 reads MNHEY; CDR2 reads SMNVEV (reference sequence). The DNA for the CDR3 is TGTGCCAGCAGTACGGGACAGGGAAACAATGAGCAGTTCTTC. Its protein is CASSTGQGNNEQFF.

The V and J genes are TRBV6-2 or TRBV6-3 and TRBJ2-7; D is unclear. CDR3 length: 15 residues. Germline lookup yields CDR1 MNHEY and CDR2 SVGEGT. The V gene lost 2 bases and the J gene lost 3 bases, with 14 bases spanning the gap. This chain's CDR3 is CASSYGGYSSYEQYF. The DNA of the CDR3 is TGTGCCAGCAGTTACGGCGGTTACAGTAGCTACGAGCAGTACTTC.

V usage is TRBV6-5 and J usage is TRBJ1-2; a weak D match, TRBD1 (6 bases). V lost 6 bases, J lost 0 bases, and 11 bases lay in between. The V gene's germline CDR1 is MNHEY and CDR2 SVGAGI. The CDR3 has 14 amino acids. The CDR3 here is CASSRQDSNYGYTF. The CDR3 DNA reads as TGTGCCAGCAGCCGACAGGACTCTAACTATGGCTACACCTTC.

This chain connects TRBV6-2 or TRBV6-3 to TRBJ1-5; D perhaps matches TRBD1 (5 bases). V was trimmed by 2 bases and J by 5 bases, leaving 7 bases between them. The CDR3 extends over 13 amino acids. Germline V gives CDR1 MNHEY, CDR2 SVGEGT. CDR3 nucleotide sequence: TGTGCCAGCAGTTACACGGGGCATCAGCCCCAGCATTTT. Encoded protein: CASSYTGHQPQHF.

This clonotype was seen more than once but under ten times. The V gene is TRBV2, the J gene TRBJ2-5; D perhaps matches TRBD1 (5 bases). The V and J ends lost 2 bases and 2 bases respectively, with 6 bases between them. Germline CDR1 is SNHLY and CDR2 is FYNNEI. This CDR3 is built from 13 residues. The CDR3: CASSEQGQETQYF. CDR3 nucleotides: TGTGCCAGCAGTGAACAGGGACAAGAGACCCAGTACTTC.

This clonotype was seen ten or more times. V is TRBV6-2 or TRBV6-3 and J is TRBJ2-7; weak D call: TRBD1 (6 bases). The CDR3 sequence is 13 residues long. Trimming left V 2 bases short and J 6 bases short, with 11 bases between. CDR1 is MNHEY, CDR2 SVGEGT, per germline. CDR3 region: CASSYRTGSEQYF. The CDR3 DNA reads TGTGCCAGCAGTTACCGCACAGGGAGCGAGCAGTACTTC.

The CDR3 region is CASSPTSGGLGEQFF. DNA of the CDR3: TGCGCCAGCAGCCCCACTAGCGGGGGGCTTGGTGAGCAGTTCTTC. The chain uses TRBV4-1 and TRBJ2-1, with TRBD2 matching 12 bases. CDR1 and CDR2 (germline): MGHRA, YSYEKL. The CDR3 has 15 residues. With 4 bases clipped from V and 9 bases from J, the junction kept 7 bases outside the gene matches.

A few counts support this clonotype. The V call is TRBV6-5, the J call TRBJ1-1; the match to TRBD1 covers 11 bases. V lost 6 bases and J lost 3; bases outside the gene matches: 6. The germline CDR1 and CDR2 sequences are MNHEY and SVGAGI. This CDR3 spans 15 amino acids. In nucleotides, the CDR3 is TGTGCCAGCAGGGGGACAGGGGGAGATCACACTGAAGCTTTCTTT. Encoded protein: CASRGTGGDHTEAFF.

This rearrangement joins TRBV5-1 to TRBJ2-3; tentatively, D is TRBD2 (5 bases). The CDR3 runs 16 residues. Germline V gene sequence: CDR1 SGHRS, CDR2 YFSETQ. Deletions cut 2 bases from V and 0 bases from J, with 13 bases between. This chain's CDR3 is CASSLRGYPSTDTQYF. The CDR3 coding sequence is TGCGCCAGCAGCTTACGGGGTTACCCTAGCACAGATACGCAGTATTTT.

This clonotype was counted only a few times. V usage is TRBV9 and J usage is TRBJ2-3; possible D gene TRBD1, 5 bases. V was trimmed by 2 bases and J by 3 bases, leaving 13 bases between them. Germline assignment: CDR1 SGDLS and CDR2 YYNGEE. The CDR3 extends over 15 amino acids. The CDR3 protein is CASSVREGVTDTQYF. The CDR3 DNA reads as TGTGCCAGCAGCGTCAGGGAAGGTGTGACAGATACGCAGTATTTT.

The J gene is TRBJ1-2, the V gene TRBV12-3 or TRBV12-4; 8 bases align to TRBD1. CDR3 length: 15 amino acids. Losses at the gene ends were 4 bases for V and 6 bases for J; bases not matched to a gene: 10. DNA of the CDR3: TGTGCCAGCAGTTCAGACAGGGGAGGATCTAATGGCTACACCTTC. Protein sequence: CASSSDRGGSNGYTF.

The rearrangement joins TRBV3-1 to TRBJ2-3; 9 bases are a match to TRBD2. Losses at the gene ends were 4 bases for V and 7 bases for J; bases not matched to a gene: 6. The germline V gene encodes CDR1 LGHDT and CDR2 YNNKEL (reference sequence). This CDR3 spans 14 amino acids. CDR3 sequence (DNA): TGTGCCAGCAGCCTCGCTAGCGGGGCCTATACGCAGTATTTT. It encodes CASSLASGAYTQYF.

V usage is TRBV10-3 and J usage is TRBJ2-2; 7 bases line up with TRBD1. With V trimmed by 10 bases and J by 2 bases, 7 bases remained unmatched. Germline V lookup: CDR1 ENHRY, CDR2 SYGVKD. CDR3 length: 14 residues. CDR3 residues: CASTGTDNTGELFF. CDR3 coding DNA: TGTGCCAGTACCGGGACAGACAACACCGGGGAGCTGTTTTTT.

This clonotype was observed a few times. The chain has TRBV12-3 or TRBV12-4 and TRBJ1-2; D ambiguous. This CDR3 is built from 12 residues. The V and J ends lost 3 bases and 1 base respectively, with 3 bases between them. CDR3 residues: CASSFDNYGYTF. In nucleotides, the CDR3 is TGTGCCAGCAGTTTTGATAACTATGGCTACACCTTC.

The chain has TRBV11-2 and TRBJ2-2; the match to TRBD1 covers 9 bases. The V and J ends lost 2 bases and 5 bases, in that order; junction bases with no gene match: 15. Germline CDR1 is SGHAT and CDR2 is FQNNGV. The CDR3 covers 19 residues. The DNA of the CDR3 is TGTGCCAGCAGCTTACTACTTTGGCGGGACAGGGTTCGGACCGGGGAGCTGTTTTTT. Protein product: CASSLLLWRDRVRTGELFF.

The chain uses TRBV6-1 and TRBJ2-7; 7 positions match TRBD1. Looked up from germline, CDR1 is MNHNS and CDR2 is SASEGT. The CDR3 extends over 14 amino acids. The CDR3 nucleotides read TGTGCCAGCAGTGTAGCAGTCCGACAGGGTGTTATCTTGGTC. This gives the protein CASSVAVRQGVILV.

This clonotype was counted ten times or more. This rearrangement joins TRBV7-9 to TRBJ1-3; D remains unclear. From germline, CDR1 is SEHNR and CDR2 FQNEAQ (reference sequence). The CDR3 runs to 15 residues. Trimming took 3 bases from V and 0 from J, leaving 9 bases between them. The DNA for the CDR3 is TGTGCCAGCAGCTTCCGGGAAAGCTCTGGAAACACCATATATTTT. This encodes CASSFRESSGNTIYF.

The chain links TRBV7-2 to TRBJ2-7; TRBD1 matches 10 bases. V trimming: 5 bases; J trimming: 6 bases; junction bases outside the gene matches: 7. CDR3 length: 14 residues. The germline V gene has CDR1 SGHTA and CDR2 FQGNSA. CDR3 DNA: TGTGCCAGCAGCCCGGACAGGGGGACCCTCGAGCAGTACTTC. Translation: CASSPDRGTLEQYF.

The rearrangement uses TRBV20-1 and TRBJ2-7, with TRBD2 matching over 7 bases. The CDR3 length is 13 residues. Germline V lookup: CDR1 DFQATT, CDR2 SNEGSKA (reference sequence). With 8 bases clipped from V and 0 bases from J, the junction kept 7 bases outside the gene matches. The DNA for the CDR3 is TGCAGTATTGACGGGGGGAGCTCCTACGAGCAGTACTTC. Protein product: CSIDGGSSYEQYF.

The V gene is TRBV6-1, the J gene TRBJ1-6; D perhaps matches TRBD1 (6 bases). Germline CDR1 reads MNHNS; CDR2 reads SASEGT. This CDR3 contains 15 residues. V dropped 4 bases and J dropped 9 bases, with 16 bases sitting between them. The CDR3 loop reads CASSGQGPSGSPLHF. The CDR3, as DNA: TGTGCCAGCAGTGGGCAGGGGCCCTCGGGTTCACCCCTCCACTTT.

There are many counts of this clonotype. The genes are TRBV15 and TRBJ1-5; D is possibly TRBD1 (5 bases). Germline assignment: CDR1 LNHNV and CDR2 YYDKDF (reference sequence). The CDR3 is made up of 16 amino acids. V gave up 0 bases and J gave up 3 bases, with 12 bases separating them. As DNA, the CDR3 is TGTGCCACCAGCAGAGAGTCGGGACGGAACAATCAGCCCCAGCATTTT. It encodes CATSRESGRNNQPQHF. Together with reference TRBV15 and TRBJ1-5, the CDR3 gives the full variable domain: DAMVIQNPRYQVTQFGKPVTLSCSQTLNHNVMYWYQQKSSQAPKLLFHYYDKDFNNEADTPDNFQSRRPNTSFCFLDIRSPGLGDTAMYLCATSRESGRNNQPQHFGDGTRLSIL.

V is TRBV4-3 and J is TRBJ1-1, with 10 bases that match TRBD1. Germline lookup yields CDR1 LGHNA and CDR2 YSLEER. The V gene end was trimmed by 5 bases and the J gene end by 8 bases; junction bases not matched to a gene: 8. The CDR3 contains 14 residues. Here the CDR3 reads CASSFSTGGDEAFF. The CDR3 nucleotides are TGCGCCAGCAGCTTCTCGACAGGGGGCGACGAAGCTTTCTTT.

This clonotype occurred a few times. The V and J genes are TRBV29-1 and TRBJ2-3, with 9 bases lining up with TRBD2. This CDR3 region has 14 residues. CDR1 is SQVTM and CDR2 is ANQGSEA in the germline V gene. Trimming at V came to 3 bases and at J to 10 bases, leaving 11 bases not matched to a gene. In DNA form, the CDR3 reads TGCAGCGTTGATGGCGGGGGGGCAGGAGTCGCGCAGTATTTT. Protein product: CSVDGGGAGVAQYF.